This T cell receptor beta chain was obtained from a study of Graves' ophthalmopathy and Graves' hyperthyroidism. General observations from the study: The majority of expanded thyroid clonotypes above 0.001 frequency also occurred in blood.

Trimming stripped 5 bases from V and 0 bases from J, with 16 bases between. The CDR3 spans 16 residues. Germline CDR1 SGHTA, CDR2 FQGTGA. RNA served as the template for amplifying TCR beta CDR3 regions. The first round was an RT-PCR with HTBI primers, and the second round was a multiplex PCR. TCRdb processed the multiplex PCR reads anew with MiXCR; each CDR3 protein has one entry. The sample consists of about 480,000 distinct CDR3 sequences, about 15% of them appearing once. The sample holds many counts of this clonotype. Its matching antigen is unknown. The specimen was blood. The rearrangement links TRBV7-3 to TRBJ2-5, with a possible D match to TRBD2 (7 bases). The receptor was derived from a woman younger than 45 with Graves' ophthalmopathy. This CDR3 is CASSETGGGYQETQYF. CDR3 DNA sequence: TGTGCCAGCAGCGAAACGGGGGGCGGGTACCAAGAGACCCAGTACTTC.